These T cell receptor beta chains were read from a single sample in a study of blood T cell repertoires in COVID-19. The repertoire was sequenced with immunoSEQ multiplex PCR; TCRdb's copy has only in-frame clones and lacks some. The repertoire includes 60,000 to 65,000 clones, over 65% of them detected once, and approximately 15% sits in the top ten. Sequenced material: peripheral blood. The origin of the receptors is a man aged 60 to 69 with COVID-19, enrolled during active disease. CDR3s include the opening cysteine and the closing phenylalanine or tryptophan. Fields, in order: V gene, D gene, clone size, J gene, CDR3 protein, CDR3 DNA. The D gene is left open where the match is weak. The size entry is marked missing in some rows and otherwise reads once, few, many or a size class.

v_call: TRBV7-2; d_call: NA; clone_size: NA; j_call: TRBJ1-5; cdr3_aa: CASSLGRRSLNQPQHF; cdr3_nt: TGTGCCAGCAGCTTAGGGAGACGGAGCTTAAATCAGCCCCAGCATTTT
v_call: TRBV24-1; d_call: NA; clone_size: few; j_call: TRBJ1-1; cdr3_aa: CATRPQEVGCTEAFF; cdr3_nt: TGTGCCACCAGGCCACAGGAAGTGGGGTGCACTGAAGCTTTCTTT
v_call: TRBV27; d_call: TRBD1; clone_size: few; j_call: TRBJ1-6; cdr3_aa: CASSSLSGTGRGSPLHF; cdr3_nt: TGTGCCAGCAGTTCACTCTCCGGGACAGGGCGAGGTTCACCCCTCCACTTT
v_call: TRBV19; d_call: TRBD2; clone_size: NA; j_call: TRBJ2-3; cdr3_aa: CASSPLSGGAVDTQYF; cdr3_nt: TGTGCCAGTAGTCCCCTTAGCGGGGGGGCTGTAGATACGCAGTATTTT
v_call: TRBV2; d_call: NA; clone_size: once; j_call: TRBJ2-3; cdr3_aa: CASSDSVPDTQYF; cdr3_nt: TGTGCCAGCAGTGACTCGGTTCCAGATACGCAGTATTTT
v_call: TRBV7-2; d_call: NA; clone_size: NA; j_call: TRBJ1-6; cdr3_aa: CASRGLLHNSPLHF; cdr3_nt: TGTGCCAGCCGGGGACTCCTTCATAATTCACCCCTCCACTTT
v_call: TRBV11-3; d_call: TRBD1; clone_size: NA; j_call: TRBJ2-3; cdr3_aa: CASRQGQGTDTQYF; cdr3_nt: TGTGCCAGCAGACAGGGACAGGGTACAGATACGCAGTATTTT
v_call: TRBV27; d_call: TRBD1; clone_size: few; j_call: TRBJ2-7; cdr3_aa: CASSPPGTGGREQYF; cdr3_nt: TGTGCCAGCAGTCCTCCCGGGACAGGGGGCCGCGAGCAGTACTTC
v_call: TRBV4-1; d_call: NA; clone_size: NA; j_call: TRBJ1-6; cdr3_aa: CASSQEDRYNSPLHF; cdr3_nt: TGCGCCAGCAGCCAAGAAGACAGATATAATTCACCCCTCCACTTT
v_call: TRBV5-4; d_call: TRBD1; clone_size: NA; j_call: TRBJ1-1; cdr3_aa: CASSPYMTGLNTEAFF; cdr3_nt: TGTGCCAGCAGCCCCTACATGACAGGGTTGAACACTGAAGCTTTCTTT
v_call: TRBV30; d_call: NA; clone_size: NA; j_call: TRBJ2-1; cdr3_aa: CAWSVSRYNEQFF; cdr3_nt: TGTGCCTGGAGTGTATCCAGATACAATGAGCAGTTCTTC
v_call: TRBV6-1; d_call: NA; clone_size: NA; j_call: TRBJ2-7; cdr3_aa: CASSEPGMAYEQYF; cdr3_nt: TGTGCCAGCAGTGAACCAGGCATGGCCTACGAGCAGTACTTC
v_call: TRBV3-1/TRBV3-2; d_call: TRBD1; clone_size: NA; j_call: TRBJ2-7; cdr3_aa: CASSPRDRGREQYF; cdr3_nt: TGTGCCAGCAGCCCCCGGGACAGGGGGCGCGAGCAGTACTTC
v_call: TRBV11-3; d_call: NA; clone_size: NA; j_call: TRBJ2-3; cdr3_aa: CASSQGASQDTQYF; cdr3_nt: TGTGCCAGCAGCCAAGGGGCTTCCCAGGATACGCAGTATTTT
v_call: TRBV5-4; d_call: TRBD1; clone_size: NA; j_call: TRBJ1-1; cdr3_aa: CASSSRTQGARTEAFF; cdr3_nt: TGTGCCAGCAGCTCTAGAACACAGGGGGCGAGAACTGAAGCTTTCTTT
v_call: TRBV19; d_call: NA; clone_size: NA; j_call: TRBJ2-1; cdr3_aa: CASSSTGSYNEQFF; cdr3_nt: TGTGCCAGTAGTAGCACCGGGTCCTACAATGAGCAGTTCTTC
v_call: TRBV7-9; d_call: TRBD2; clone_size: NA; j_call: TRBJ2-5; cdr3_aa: CASSPGSGRGETQYF; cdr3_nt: TGTGCCAGCAGCCCCGGTAGCGGGAGAGGAGAGACCCAGTACTTC
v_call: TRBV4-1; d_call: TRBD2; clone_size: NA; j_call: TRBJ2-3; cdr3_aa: CASSHGTSGLTDTQYF; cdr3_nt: TGCGCCAGCAGCCATGGGACTAGCGGTCTAACAGATACGCAGTATTTT
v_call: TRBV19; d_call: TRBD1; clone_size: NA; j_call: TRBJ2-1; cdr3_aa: CASSTGQWPNEQFF; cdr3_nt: TGTGCCAGTAGTACGGGACAGTGGCCCAATGAGCAGTTCTTC
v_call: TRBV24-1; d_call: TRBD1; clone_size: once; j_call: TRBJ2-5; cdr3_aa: CATSDYRGRGETQYF; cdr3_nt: TGTGCCACCAGTGACTACAGGGGGCGTGGAGAGACCCAGTACTTC
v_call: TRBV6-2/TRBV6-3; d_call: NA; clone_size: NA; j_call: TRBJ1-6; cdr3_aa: CASSRQNSNSPLHF; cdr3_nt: TGTGCCAGCAGCCGCCAAAACAGTAATTCACCCCTCCACTTT
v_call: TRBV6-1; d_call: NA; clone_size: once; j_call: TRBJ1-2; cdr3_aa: CASSKAGQSTYGYTF; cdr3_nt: TGTGCCAGCAGTAAAGCTGGACAGAGTACCTATGGCTACACCTTC